The sequence of this TCR beta chain was determined in a study of identical twins. TCRdb redid the calling of the 5' RACE reads with MiXCR, one entry per CDR3 protein. The sample shows fewer than 650,000 distinct CDR3 sequences, roughly 6.6% of them seen only once. Trimming took off 5 bases at V and 10 bases at J, with 18 bases between the two ends. Germline loops: CDR1 MNHEY, CDR2 SMNVEV (reference sequence). The CDR3 loop spans 14 amino acids. These data are also associated with another study on yellow fever vaccine responses in identical twins.

Sequencing was carried out using PBMCs. This clonotype originated in a woman under 30 in good health. The chain is built from TRBV27 and TRBJ2-1; the D gene is possibly TRBD2 (6 bases). CDR3 sequence reads: CASSRTNTILEQFF. CDR3 in DNA: TGTGCCAGCAGTAGGACTAACACCATTCTAGAGCAGTTCTTC.